One sample yielded the 13 T cell receptor beta chains listed below, sequenced in a study of lymphopenia after photon versus proton radiotherapy (dated by TCRdb to between 2017 and 2020). Library method: the immunoSEQ multiplex PCR assay. TCRdb mirrors the immuneACCESS table, restricted to in-frame sequences. Some clones are absent from its copies; in checked studies, under half trace to an unresolved V gene, and the reason for the others is unknown. The sample contains roughly 65,000 clones, roughly 88% of them found a single time. Together, the top ten hold roughly 3% of the sample. The sequencing used peripheral blood, collected from a patient treated with photon-based radiotherapy. The receptors shown here come from a woman in her sixties or seventies with pancreatic cancer.

The V gene is TRBV4-1, the J gene TRBJ1-1, with a possible D match to TRBD1 (5 bases). Germline CDR1 reads MGHRA; CDR2 reads YSYEKL. Between the trimmed V and J ends, which lost 4 bases and 3 bases, there was a span of 9 bases. The CDR3 covers 13 residues. This CDR3 reads CASSRGVYTEAFF. DNA of the CDR3: TGCGCCAGCAGCCGGGGGGTGTACACTGAAGCTTTCTTT.

V is TRBV29-1 and J is TRBJ2-5; 7 bases agree with TRBD1. Trimming at V came to 7 bases and at J to 4 bases, leaving 6 bases not matched to a gene. CDR3 length equals 12 residues. CDR1 and CDR2 (germline): SQVTM, ANQGSEA. The CDR3 coding sequence is TGCAGCGCCCGCGACAGGGTAGAGACCCAGTACTTC. Translation: CSARDRVETQYF. Full variable domain (missing parts from reference TRBV29-1 and TRBJ2-5): SAVISQKPSRDICQRGTSLTIQCQVDSQVTMMFWYRQQPGQSLTLIATANQGSEATYESGFVIDKFPISRPNLTFSTLTVSNMSPEDSSIYLCSARDRVETQYFGPGTRLLVL.

This CDR3 reads CASSSLAGGNEQFF. As DNA, the CDR3 is TGTGCCAGTAGTAGCCTAGCGGGGGGTAATGAGCAGTTCTTC. V gene TRBV19 combines with J gene TRBJ2-1, with 11 bases identical to TRBD2. The CDR3 has 14 amino acids. Germline V gene sequence: CDR1 LNHDA, CDR2 SQIVND (reference sequence). V lost 4 bases, J lost 7 bases, and 3 bases stayed unmatched. Supplemented by reference TRBV19 and TRBJ2-1, the full variable domain reads DGGITQSPKYLFRKEGQNVTLSCEQNLNHDAMYWYRQDPGQGLRLIYYSQIVNDFQKGDIAEGYSVSREKKESFPLTVTSAQKNPTAFYLCASSSLAGGNEQFFGPGTRLTVL.

This clone was found once. The chain uses TRBV28 and TRBJ2-7; 7 bases agree with TRBD1. The germline V gene has CDR1 MDHEN and CDR2 SYDVKM. V lost 6 bases to trimming and J lost 4 bases; unmatched junction nucleotides: 6. CDR3 length: 13 amino acids. CDR3 loop: CASRTGNTYEQYF. The CDR3 DNA is TGTGCCAGCAGGACAGGGAATACTTACGAGCAGTACTTC. The variable domain in full, completed from reference TRBV28 and TRBJ2-7, reads DVKVTQSSRYLVKRTGEKVFLECVQDMDHENMFWYRQDPGLGLRLIYFSYDVKMKEKGDIPEGYSVSREKKERFSLILESASTNQTSMYLCASRTGNTYEQYFGPGTRLTVT.

This chain uses TRBV7-2 with TRBJ1-1; D gene unclear. The germline V gene encodes CDR1 SGHTA and CDR2 FQGNSA. The CDR3 consists of 15 residues. Trimming took 2 bases from V and 0 from J, leaving 10 bases between them. The CDR3 sequence is CASSLSGLMNTEAFF. Here the CDR3 DNA reads TGTGCCAGCAGCTTATCGGGCCTGATGAACACTGAAGCTTTCTTT.

The V and J genes are TRBV4-1 and TRBJ2-1; 9 bases are a match to TRBD2. The J segment lost 7 bases and the V segment lost 1 base, leaving 8 bases of the junction unmatched. CDR3 length equals 16 residues. Germline V CDR1 and CDR2: MGHRA, YSYEKL. CDR3 region: CASSQGGGRAENEQFF. The CDR3, as DNA: TGCGCCAGCAGCCAAGGGGGCGGGAGGGCCGAAAATGAGCAGTTCTTC.

The chain combines TRBV18 with TRBJ2-3, with D hard to call. V lost 5 bases and J 4 bases, leaving 16 bases between the germline ends. Germline lookup yields CDR1 KGHSH and CDR2 LQKENI. The CDR3 runs 15 residues. The CDR3 loop is CASSTRPSLADTQYF. CDR3 bases: TGTGCCAGCTCAACCAGGCCTAGTTTAGCAGATACGCAGTATTTT.

The CDR3: CAWSPQGKADTQYF. CDR3 nucleotides: TGTGCCTGGAGTCCCCAGGGGAAAGCAGATACGCAGTATTTT. J is TRBJ2-3 and V is TRBV30, with D possibly matching TRBD1 (6 bases). The germline V gene has CDR1 GTSNPN and CDR2 SVGIG (reference sequence). Trimming removed 2 bases at V and 4 bases at J, with 13 bases between. The CDR3 spans 14 residues.

The chain joins TRBV7-8 to TRBJ1-1; no clear D. V was clipped by 1 base and J by 5 bases, with 8 bases between them. The CDR3 is made up of 13 amino acids. Per the germline V gene, CDR1 is SGHVS and CDR2 is FQNEAQ. CDR3 sequence (DNA): TGTGCCAGCAGCTTAGTGAGGGAAACTGAAGCTTTCTTT. This translates into CASSLVRETEAFF.

The sample holds one count of this clone. V is TRBV5-1 and J is TRBJ1-2; 9 bases align to TRBD1. V shed 4 bases and J 7 bases; nucleotides not matched to a gene: 8. The length of the CDR3 is 14 residues. The germline gives CDR1 SGHRS, CDR2 YFSETQ. The CDR3 sequence is CASSRRQGEGGYTF. The CDR3 DNA sequence: TGCGCCAGCAGCCGGCGACAGGGGGAAGGTGGCTACACCTTC. The full variable domain, rest sourced from reference TRBV5-1 and TRBJ1-2, is KAGVTQTPRYLIKTRGQQVTLSCSPISGHRSVSWYQQTPGQGLQFLFEYFSETQRNKGNFPGRFSGRQFSNSRSEMNVSTLELGDSALYLCASSRRQGEGGYTFGSGTRLTVV.

V and J are TRBV18 and TRBJ2-1, with D possibly being TRBD1 or TRBD2 (5 bases each). Trimming cost V 0 bases and J 3 bases, with 9 bases left between them. The CDR3 totals 15 residues. CDR1 and CDR2 from the germline V gene are KGHSH and LQKENI. The CDR3 is CASSPPGGYYNEQFF. DNA for the CDR3: TGTGCCAGCTCACCACCTGGGGGTTACTACAATGAGCAGTTCTTC.

The V gene is TRBV5-1, the J gene TRBJ2-1; D is unresolved. Trimming took off 4 bases at V and 6 bases at J, with 14 bases between the two ends. CDR3 size: 14 residues. Germline V gene lookup returns CDR1 SGHRS and CDR2 YFSETQ. The CDR3 nucleotides are TGCGCCAGCAGCCGGACCGAGGCGAGCAATGAGCAGTTCTTC. Translating it yields CASSRTEASNEQFF.

This clone is a singleton in its sample. In nucleotides, the CDR3 is TGTGCCAGCAGCCAAGAATCAGGAAACACCATATATTTT. It yields the protein CASSQESGNTIYF. The genes are TRBV4-2 and TRBJ1-3; D is unresolved. Germline CDR1 reads LGHNA; CDR2 reads YNFKEQ. With 0 bases removed from V and 4 bases from J, the gap between germline ends came to 4 bases. The CDR3 runs to 13 residues.